This is a list of T cell receptor beta chains from one sample in a study of control samples from healthy donors and cancer patients. Using immunoSEQ multiplex PCR, the repertoire was profiled, and TCRdb retains in-frame clones only, with some absent. The sample contains hundreds of thousands of clones, about 80% of which appear only once. The material sequenced was PBMCs. Receptors originate from a woman aged 60-70 years with lung cancer. CDR3s include the opening cysteine and the closing phenylalanine or tryptophan. Each record gives: CDR3 DNA, CDR3 protein, J gene, V gene, clone size, D gene. A D gene is named only where the DNA matches it firmly. Size values are once, few and many counts, or a class for expanded clones, and some rows have none.

TGTGCCAGCAGCCTGACAGGGCAACATGGTGAAGCTTTCTTT CASSLTGQHGEAFF TRBJ1-1 TRBV5-5 . TRBD1
TGTGCCAGCAGCGTAGACAGGTGGTCTGGAAACACCATATATTTT CASSVDRWSGNTIYF TRBJ1-3 TRBV27 . .
TGTGCCAGCAGAACCGGGCCGAACACTGAAGCTTTCTTT CASRTGPNTEAFF TRBJ1-1 TRBV6-5 . .
TGTGCCACCAGCAGAGAGCGGGAGGTGGGCAATGAGCAGTTCTTC CATSREREVGNEQFF TRBJ2-1 TRBV15 . TRBD2
TGTGCCACCCATGCTAGGGGTGGCAATCAGCCCCAGCATTTT CATHARGGNQPQHF TRBJ1-5 TRBV6-5 . .
TGTGCCAGCAGCTTAGAAGGAGGGCAGGGTACCAATGAGCAGTTCTTC CASSLEGGQGTNEQFF TRBJ2-1 TRBV7-2 . .
TGTGCCAGCAGTGATAGCGGGAGGGCCGGAGATACGCAGTATTTT CASSDSGRAGDTQYF TRBJ2-3 TRBV9 few TRBD2
TGTGCCAGCAGCCCGGTCAGTCTGGATGGCTACACCTTC CASSPVSLDGYTF TRBJ1-2 TRBV14 . .
TGTGCCAGCATTGCCCCGATAGGCGCTGAAGCTTTCTTT CASIAPIGAEAFF TRBJ1-1 TRBV25-1 . .
TGTGCCAGCAGCCCGACAGGGGGGAACACTGAAGCTTTCTTT CASSPTGGNTEAFF TRBJ1-1 TRBV7-3 . TRBD1
TGTGCCAGCAGCATTCCTAGCGGCGGGGAGCTGTTTTTT CASSIPSGGELFF TRBJ2-2 TRBV28 . TRBD2
TGTGCCAGCAGTTCGGACATCCAAGGACTGTTTAATGAAAAACTGTTTTTT CASSSDIQGLFNEKLFF TRBJ1-4 TRBV28 . .
TGTGCCAGCAGTTTTGCAGCGGGAGAAGACGAGCAGTACTTC CASSFAAGEDEQYF TRBJ2-7 TRBV28 . TRBD2
TGTGCCAGCTCACCGCCAACAGGGGGGGGCGAGCAGTACTTC CASSPPTGGGEQYF TRBJ2-7 TRBV18 . .
TGTGCCAGCAGCTTCACAGAAAAACTGTTTTTT CASSFTEKLFF TRBJ1-4 TRBV7-9 . .
TGTGCCAGCAGCTCAGGACAGGGGGCTCAGCCCCAGCATTTT CASSSGQGAQPQHF TRBJ1-5 TRBV2 . TRBD1
TGCGCCAGCAGCTTGGTGGCAGGGCAGGAACAGCCCCAGCATTTT CASSLVAGQEQPQHF TRBJ1-5 TRBV5-1 . .
TGTGCCAGCAGCCAAACAGGGGGGAGCTATGGCTACACCTTC CASSQTGGSYGYTF TRBJ1-2 TRBV7-9 . TRBD1
TGTGCCAGCAGCTTAGTCGCCGGACGCCAGTTCACTGAAGCTTTCTTT CASSLVAGRQFTEAFF TRBJ1-1 TRBV11-2 . .
TGTGCCAGCAGCCAAGGTCTGGGGGTGAACACTGAAGCTTTCTTT CASSQGLGVNTEAFF TRBJ1-1 TRBV3-1/TRBV3-2 once .
TGTGCCAGCATGGTATCAGGGAGCTCCTACGAGCAGTACTTC CASMVSGSSYEQYF TRBJ2-7 TRBV6-5 . .
TGTGCCAGCAGCTCCCAGACCATTTTCGTCCTCCACTTT CASSSQTIFVLHF TRBJ1-6 TRBV3-1/TRBV3-2 . .
TGCGCCAGCAGCTTCTCCCCCGGGGCTACCTACGAGCAGTACTTC CASSFSPGATYEQYF TRBJ2-7 TRBV5-1 . .
TGTGCCAGCAGCCACCAGGCGGGAGGGAACACTGAAGCTTTCTTT CASSHQAGGNTEAFF TRBJ1-1 TRBV3-1/TRBV3-2 . .
TGCAGCGTCCCCGCCAGGCCAGAACTGGGGAATGAGCAGTTCTTC CSVPARPELGNEQFF TRBJ2-1 TRBV29-1 . .
TGCGCCAGCAGCTTGGAACCCCGGGACCGCAATCAGCCCCAGCATTTT CASSLEPRDRNQPQHF TRBJ1-5 TRBV5-1 . .
TGCGCCAGCAGCTTGAATAGTTACTATGGCTACACCTTC CASSLNSYYGYTF TRBJ1-2 TRBV5-1 . .
TGTGCCAGCTCACCCACAGGGGAGGCTGAAGCTTTCTTT CASSPTGEAEAFF TRBJ1-1 TRBV18 . TRBD1
TGTGCCGGAAAAGGGGGGCGGAACACTGAAGCTTTCTTT CAGKGGRNTEAFF TRBJ1-1 TRBV2 . .
TGTGCCAGCAGCTTAGTCCCGGATACGCAGTATTTT CASSLVPDTQYF TRBJ2-3 TRBV7-8 . .
TGCGCCAGCAGCCCACAGGGGGGAGGGTACGATGAGCAGTTCTTC CASSPQGGGYDEQFF TRBJ2-1 TRBV5-1 . .
TGTGCCAGCAGCCAAGCGGAGCGGCCTAGCGGGAGGGATGAGCAGTTCTTC CASSQAERPSGRDEQFF TRBJ2-1 TRBV4-2 . TRBD2
TGTGCCAGCAGTTTACCGGCAGGGCAGGCGCCGGACACTGAAGCTTTCTTT CASSLPAGQAPDTEAFF TRBJ1-1 TRBV28 . .
TGTGCCAGTACATACAGGGCCCTCGATCAGCCCCAGCATTTT CASTYRALDQPQHF TRBJ1-5 TRBV19 . .
TGTGCCAGCAGAGAGGACGGGCTAGCGGGACCCCGGACTACCTACAATGAGCAGTTCTTC CASREDGLAGPRTTYNEQFF TRBJ2-1 TRBV28 . TRBD2
TGCAGTGCTAGTCAGGGGGCTATTAATGAAAAACTGTTTTTT CSASQGAINEKLFF TRBJ1-4 TRBV20-1 . TRBD1
TGTGCCAGCAACGCAGGGGTAAAGGAAAAACTGTTTTTT CASNAGVKEKLFF TRBJ1-4 TRBV11-2 . .
TGCGCCAGCAGCTTGGTTTCCCGGACTCTGAATGAGCAGTTCTTC CASSLVSRTLNEQFF TRBJ2-1 TRBV5-1 . .
TGTGCCAGCAGCCCTGGCAGCCGTGAAAAACTGTTTTTT CASSPGSREKLFF TRBJ1-4 TRBV7-2 once .
TGTGCCAGCAGCGTAGTATACCGGGACAGGCCATATAACTATGGCTACACCTTC CASSVVYRDRPYNYGYTF TRBJ1-2 TRBV9 . TRBD1
TGTGCCAGCAGTGAAATCAAAGGGTCTGGAAACACCATATATTTT CASSEIKGSGNTIYF TRBJ1-3 TRBV6-1 . .
TGTGCCAGCTCCCCTTCCCTACAAGAGACCCAGTACTTC CASSPSLQETQYF TRBJ2-5 TRBV18 few .
TGTGCCAGCAGCCAAGAAGGCCTTACTAGTTCCCAAGAGACCCAGTACTTC CASSQEGLTSSQETQYF TRBJ2-5 TRBV4-2 . .
TGTGCCAGCAGCCACGAACCAGGGACATCGGGCGAGCAGTACTTC CASSHEPGTSGEQYF TRBJ2-7 TRBV7-9 . .
TGTGCCAGCAGCTTGGGTATGGCCCGCTCTGGGGCCAACGTCCTGACTTTC CASSLGMARSGANVLTF TRBJ2-6 TRBV5-5 . .
TGTGCCACCAGCAGAGGACAGGCCGCTAGCACAGATACGCAGTATTTT CATSRGQAASTDTQYF TRBJ2-3 TRBV15 . .
TGTGCCAGCAGTTATCCGAATTCCTACGAGCAGTACTTC CASSYPNSYEQYF TRBJ2-7 TRBV6-2/TRBV6-3 . .
TGTGCCAGCAGCTGGGAGGACAGGGGGGGCACCGGGGAGCTGTTTTTT CASSWEDRGGTGELFF TRBJ2-2 TRBV7-8 . TRBD1